What follows is one TCR beta chain and its context. The donors were members of the approximately 120-subject validation cohort (separate from the approximately 670-subject first cohort). Only in-frame clones appear in the TCRdb table, and some are missing; sequencing was by immunoSEQ multiplex PCR. The table shows 150,000 or so clones, with around 84% occurring only once. The sample comes from a study of cytomegalovirus exposure and HLA in healthy donors. Per germline, CDR1 MNHNS and CDR2 SASEGT. The CDR3 runs 11 residues. J lost 13 bases, V lost 5 bases, and 3 bases had no gene match. Sequencing was carried out using PBMCs. The gene calls are TRBV6-1 and TRBJ2-1; 9 bases fit TRBD2. This clonotype was sampled from a human donor in good health. The CDR3 sequence: CASSRSGRQFF. In nucleotides, the CDR3 is TGTGCCAGCAGTCGTAGCGGGAGACAGTTCTTC.